The entry below gives a single T cell receptor (beta chain) sequence along with its context. Antigen: not known. This entry comes from a study of shared clonotypes between healthy human individuals. On the study more broadly: A couple of women and a few men aged 18 to 49 made up the donors. Notes on the study in general: The study found roughly 5% of naive CD4 clonotypes shared across several donors.

The CD8 memory fraction combined CD45RO+ cells with TemRA cells (CCR7-negative CD45RA+). The authors split each subset's genomic DNA evenly across several immunoSEQ plates. The table came from immunoSEQ multiplex PCR; TCRdb's copy has only in-frame clones and leaves some out. The sample yields about 380,000 clones, 96% seen once. The clonotype originates from a man aged 25 to 40 in good health. Material: memory CD8+ T cells sorted from blood. The subset here: CD45RO+ cells pooled with CCR7-negative TemRA cells.

The CDR3 is CASSLRVSQETQYF. The CDR3, as DNA: TGCGCCAGCAGCTTGAGGGTCAGTCAAGAGACCCAGTACTTC. V usage is TRBV5-1 and J usage is TRBJ2-5, with unresolved D. This CDR3 contains 14 residues. The V gene's germline CDR1 is SGHRS and CDR2 YFSETQ. Between the trimmed V and J ends, which lost 1 base and 2 bases, there was a span of 9 bases.